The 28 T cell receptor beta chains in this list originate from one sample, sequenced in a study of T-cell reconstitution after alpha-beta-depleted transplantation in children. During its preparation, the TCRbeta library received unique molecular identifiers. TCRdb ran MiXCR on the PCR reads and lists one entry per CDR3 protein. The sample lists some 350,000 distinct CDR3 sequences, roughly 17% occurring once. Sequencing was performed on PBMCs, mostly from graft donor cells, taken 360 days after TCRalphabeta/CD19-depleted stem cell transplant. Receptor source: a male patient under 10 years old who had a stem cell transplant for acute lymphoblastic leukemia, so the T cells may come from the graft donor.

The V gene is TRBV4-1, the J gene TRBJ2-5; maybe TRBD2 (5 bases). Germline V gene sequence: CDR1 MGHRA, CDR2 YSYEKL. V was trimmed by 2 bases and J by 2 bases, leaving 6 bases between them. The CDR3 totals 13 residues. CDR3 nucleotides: TGCGCCAGCAGCCAATGGAGGCAAGAGACCCAGTACTTC. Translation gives CASSQWRQETQYF.

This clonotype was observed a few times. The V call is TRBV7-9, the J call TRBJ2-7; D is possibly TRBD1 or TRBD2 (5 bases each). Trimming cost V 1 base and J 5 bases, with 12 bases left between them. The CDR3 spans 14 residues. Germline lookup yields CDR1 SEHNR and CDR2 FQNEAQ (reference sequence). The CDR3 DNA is TGTGCCAGCAGCTTAGTAGAGGGGAGTAACGAGCAGTACTTC. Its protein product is CASSLVEGSNEQYF.

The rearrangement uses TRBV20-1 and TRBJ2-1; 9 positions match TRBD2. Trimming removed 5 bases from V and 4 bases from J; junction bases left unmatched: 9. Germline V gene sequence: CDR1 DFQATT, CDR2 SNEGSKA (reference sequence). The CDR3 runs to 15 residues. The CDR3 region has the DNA TGCAGTGCTCCACCCCTAGCGGGAATTTACAATGAGCAGTTCTTC. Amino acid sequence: CSAPPLAGIYNEQFF.

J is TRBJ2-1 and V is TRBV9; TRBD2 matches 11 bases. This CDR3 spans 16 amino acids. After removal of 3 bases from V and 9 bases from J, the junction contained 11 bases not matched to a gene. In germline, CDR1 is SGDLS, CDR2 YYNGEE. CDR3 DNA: TGTGCCAGCAGCGGGGGTACTAGCGGGAGTGTTTTTGAGCAGTTCTTC. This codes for CASSGGTSGSVFEQFF.

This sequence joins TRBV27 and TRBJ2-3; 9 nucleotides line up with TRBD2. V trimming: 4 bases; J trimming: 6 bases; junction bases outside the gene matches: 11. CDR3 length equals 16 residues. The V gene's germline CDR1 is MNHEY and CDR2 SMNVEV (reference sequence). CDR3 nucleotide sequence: TGTGCCAGCAGTTCTCCTCTGCGGGAGGGGTGGGATACGCAGTATTTT. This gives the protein CASSSPLREGWDTQYF.

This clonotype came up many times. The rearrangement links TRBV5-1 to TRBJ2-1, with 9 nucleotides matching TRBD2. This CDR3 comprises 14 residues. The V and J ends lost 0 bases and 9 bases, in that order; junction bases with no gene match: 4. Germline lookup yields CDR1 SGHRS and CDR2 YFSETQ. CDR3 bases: TGCGCCAGCAGCTTGGCCCGGACTAGCGCTGAGCAGTTCTTC. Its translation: CASSLARTSAEQFF.

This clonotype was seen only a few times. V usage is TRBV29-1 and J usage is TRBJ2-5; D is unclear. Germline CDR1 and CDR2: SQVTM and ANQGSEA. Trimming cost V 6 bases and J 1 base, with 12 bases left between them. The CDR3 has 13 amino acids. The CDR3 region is CSVARTSQETQYF. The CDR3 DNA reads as TGCAGCGTGGCCCGGACGTCCCAAGAGACCCAGTACTTC.

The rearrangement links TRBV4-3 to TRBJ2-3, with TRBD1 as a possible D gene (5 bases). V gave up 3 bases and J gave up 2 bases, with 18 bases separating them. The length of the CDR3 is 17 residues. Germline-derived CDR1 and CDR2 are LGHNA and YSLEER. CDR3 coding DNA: TGCGCCAGCAGCCAGCAACTGATAGGGGCCCACACAGATACGCAGTATTTT. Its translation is CASSQQLIGAHTDTQYF.

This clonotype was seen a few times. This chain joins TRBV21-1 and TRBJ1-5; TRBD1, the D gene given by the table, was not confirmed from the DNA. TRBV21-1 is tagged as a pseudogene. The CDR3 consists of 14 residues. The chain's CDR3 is CASSRDGANQPQHF. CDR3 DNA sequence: TGTGCCAGCAGCCGGGACGGAGCCAATCAGCCCCAGCATTTT.

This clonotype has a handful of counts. The CDR3 sequence: CASSLRRGGPILNYGYTF. CDR3 nucleotides: TGTGCCAGCAGTTTAAGGCGCGGAGGGCCAATTCTTAACTATGGCTACACCTTC. The gene calls are TRBV12-3 or TRBV12-4 and TRBJ1-2, with D hard to call. The V and J ends lost 2 bases and 1 base respectively, with 20 bases between them. This CDR3 spans 18 amino acids.

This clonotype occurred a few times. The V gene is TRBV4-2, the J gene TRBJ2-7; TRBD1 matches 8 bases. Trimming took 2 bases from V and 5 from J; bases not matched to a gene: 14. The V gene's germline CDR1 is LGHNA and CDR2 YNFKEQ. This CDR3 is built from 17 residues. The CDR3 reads CASSQLQGDSIAHEQYF. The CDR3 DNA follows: TGTGCCAGCAGCCAATTACAGGGGGACAGCATTGCCCACGAGCAGTACTTC.

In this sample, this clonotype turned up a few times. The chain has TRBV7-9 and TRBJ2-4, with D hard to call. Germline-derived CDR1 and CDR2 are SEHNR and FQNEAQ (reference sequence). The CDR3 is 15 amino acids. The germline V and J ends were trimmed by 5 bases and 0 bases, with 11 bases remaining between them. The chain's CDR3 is CASSPPLLAKNIQYF. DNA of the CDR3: TGTGCCAGCAGCCCCCCGCTGCTAGCCAAAAACATTCAGTACTTC.

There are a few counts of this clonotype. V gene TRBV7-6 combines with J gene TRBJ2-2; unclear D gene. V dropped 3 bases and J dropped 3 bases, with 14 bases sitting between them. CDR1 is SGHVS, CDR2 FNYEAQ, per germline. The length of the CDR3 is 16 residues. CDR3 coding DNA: TGTGCCAGCAGCTTCAATTTCGGGCTAGACACCGGGGAGCTGTTTTTT. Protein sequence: CASSFNFGLDTGELFF.

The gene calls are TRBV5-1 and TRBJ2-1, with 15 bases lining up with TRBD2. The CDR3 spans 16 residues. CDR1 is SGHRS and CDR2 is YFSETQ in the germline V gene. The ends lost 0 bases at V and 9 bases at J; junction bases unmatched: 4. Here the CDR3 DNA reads TGCGCCAGCAGCTTGGCCTGGACTAGCGGGAGGGTTGAGCAGTTCTTC. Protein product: CASSLAWTSGRVEQFF.

CDR3 region: CSARAARFEETQYF. CDR3 in DNA: TGCAGTGCTAGAGCGGCCCGATTCGAAGAGACCCAGTACTTC. The chain links TRBV20-1 to TRBJ2-5; no definite D call. The CDR3 sequence is 14 residues long. Trimming pared 1 base from V and 3 bases from J, leaving 12 bases between. Per the germline V gene, CDR1 is DFQATT and CDR2 is SNEGSKA (reference sequence).

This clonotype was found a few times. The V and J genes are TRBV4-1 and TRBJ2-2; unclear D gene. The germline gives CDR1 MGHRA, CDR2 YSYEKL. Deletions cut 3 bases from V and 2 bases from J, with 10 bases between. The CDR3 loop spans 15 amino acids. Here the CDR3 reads CASSHWKENTGELFF. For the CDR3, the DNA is TGCGCCAGCAGCCATTGGAAGGAAAACACCGGGGAGCTGTTTTTT.

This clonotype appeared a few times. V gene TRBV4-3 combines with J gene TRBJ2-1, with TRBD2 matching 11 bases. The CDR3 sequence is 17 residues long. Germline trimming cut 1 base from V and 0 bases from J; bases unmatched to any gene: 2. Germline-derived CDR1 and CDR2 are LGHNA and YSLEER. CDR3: CASSQVAGGGSYNEQFF. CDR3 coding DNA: TGCGCCAGCAGCCAAGTAGCGGGAGGGGGCTCCTACAATGAGCAGTTCTTC.

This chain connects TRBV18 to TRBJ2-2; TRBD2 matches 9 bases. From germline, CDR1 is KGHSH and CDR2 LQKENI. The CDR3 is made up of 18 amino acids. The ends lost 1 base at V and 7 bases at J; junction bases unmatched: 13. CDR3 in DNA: TGTGCCAGCTCACCACGGAGCCTAGCGGGACCGAGGAGCGGGGAGCTGTTTTTT. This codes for CASSPRSLAGPRSGELFF.

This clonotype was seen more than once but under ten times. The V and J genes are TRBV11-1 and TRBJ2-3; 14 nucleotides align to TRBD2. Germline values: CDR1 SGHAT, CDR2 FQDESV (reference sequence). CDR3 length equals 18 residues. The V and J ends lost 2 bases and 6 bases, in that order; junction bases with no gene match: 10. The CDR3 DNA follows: TGTGCCAGCAGCTTACCCCCGGGACTAGCGGGAGAAGCGGATACGCAGTATTTT. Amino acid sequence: CASSLPPGLAGEADTQYF. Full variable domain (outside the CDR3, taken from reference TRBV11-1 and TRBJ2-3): EAEVAQSPRYKITEKSQAVAFWCDPISGHATLYWYRQILGQGPELLVQFQDESVVDDSQLPKDRFSAERLKGVDSTLKIQPAELGDSAMYLCASSLPPGLAGEADTQYFGPGTRLTVL.

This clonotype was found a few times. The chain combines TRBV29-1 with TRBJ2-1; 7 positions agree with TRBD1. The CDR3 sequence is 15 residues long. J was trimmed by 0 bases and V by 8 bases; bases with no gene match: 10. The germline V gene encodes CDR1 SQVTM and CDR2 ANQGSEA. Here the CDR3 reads CSSRGTASSYNEQFF. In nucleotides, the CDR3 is TGCAGCTCCAGGGGGACAGCTAGCTCCTACAATGAGCAGTTCTTC.

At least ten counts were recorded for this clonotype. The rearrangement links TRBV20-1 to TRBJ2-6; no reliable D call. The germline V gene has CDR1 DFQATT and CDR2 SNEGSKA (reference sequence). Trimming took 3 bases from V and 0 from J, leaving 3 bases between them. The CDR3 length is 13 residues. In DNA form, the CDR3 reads TGCAGTGCTAGCCGCTCTGGGGCCAACGTCCTGACTTTC. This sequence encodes CSASRSGANVLTF.

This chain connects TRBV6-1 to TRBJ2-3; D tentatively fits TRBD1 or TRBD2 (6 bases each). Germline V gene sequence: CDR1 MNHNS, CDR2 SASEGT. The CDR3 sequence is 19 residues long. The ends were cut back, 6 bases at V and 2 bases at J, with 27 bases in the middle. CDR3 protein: CASRRTVGGPRGSTDTQYF. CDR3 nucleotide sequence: TGTGCCAGCAGGAGGACAGTGGGGGGACCGAGGGGATCCACAGATACGCAGTATTTT.

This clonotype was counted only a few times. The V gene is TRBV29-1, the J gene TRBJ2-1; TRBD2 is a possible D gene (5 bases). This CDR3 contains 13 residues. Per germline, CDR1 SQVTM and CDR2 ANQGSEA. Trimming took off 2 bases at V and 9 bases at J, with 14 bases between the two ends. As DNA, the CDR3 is TGCAGCGTTGAAATCTCAGGAGGATCTGAGCAGTTCTTC. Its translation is CSVEISGGSEQFF.

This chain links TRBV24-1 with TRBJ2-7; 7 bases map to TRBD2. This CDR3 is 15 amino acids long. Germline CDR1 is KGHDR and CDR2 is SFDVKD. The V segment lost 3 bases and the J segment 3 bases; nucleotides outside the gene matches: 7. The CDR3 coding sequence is TGTGCCACCAGTGATGCCACTAGCGAGTTCTACGAGCAGTACTTC. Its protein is CATSDATSEFYEQYF.

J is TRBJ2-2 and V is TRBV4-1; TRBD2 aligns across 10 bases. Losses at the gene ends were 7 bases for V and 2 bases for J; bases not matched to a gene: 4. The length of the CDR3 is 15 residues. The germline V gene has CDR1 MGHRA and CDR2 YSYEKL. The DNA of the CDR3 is TGCGCCAGCACGTTAGCGGGAGGAAACACCGGGGAGCTGTTTTTT. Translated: CASTLAGGNTGELFF.

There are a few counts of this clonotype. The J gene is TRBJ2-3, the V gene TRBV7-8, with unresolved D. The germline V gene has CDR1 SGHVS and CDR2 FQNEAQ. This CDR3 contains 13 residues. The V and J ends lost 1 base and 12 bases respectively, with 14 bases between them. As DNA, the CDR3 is TGTGCCAGCAGCTTAGTCTCCCTAGGTGGCCAGTATTTT. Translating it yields CASSLVSLGGQYF.

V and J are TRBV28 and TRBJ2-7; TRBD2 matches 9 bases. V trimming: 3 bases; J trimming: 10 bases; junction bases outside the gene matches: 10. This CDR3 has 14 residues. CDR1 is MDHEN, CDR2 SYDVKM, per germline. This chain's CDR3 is CASSFAELAGLQYF. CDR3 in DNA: TGTGCCAGCAGTTTCGCGGAGCTAGCGGGACTCCAGTACTTC.

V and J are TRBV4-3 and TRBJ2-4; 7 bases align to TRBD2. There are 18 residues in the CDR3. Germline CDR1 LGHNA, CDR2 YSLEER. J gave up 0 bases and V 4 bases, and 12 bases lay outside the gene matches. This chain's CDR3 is CASSPSPGGAGAKNIQYF. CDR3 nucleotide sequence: TGCGCCAGCAGCCCCTCCCCGGGGGGAGCGGGAGCCAAAAACATTCAGTACTTC.